Following are 13 T cell receptor beta chains from one sample sequenced in a study of shared clonotypes between healthy human individuals. Produced via immunoSEQ multiplex PCR; TCRdb's table is partial and in-frame only. The sample lists around 1 million clones; roughly 72% were seen once. The sequenced sample consisted of memory CD4+ T cells sorted from blood. The subset denotes: CD45RA-negative fraction. The receptors derive from a man younger than 30 in good health.

The chain links TRBV5-1 to TRBJ2-7; D not resolved. The ends were cut back, 4 bases at V and 0 bases at J, with 11 bases in the middle. The CDR3 has 14 residues. Germline-derived CDR1 and CDR2 are SGHRS and YFSETQ. The chain's CDR3 is CASSVDGSSYEQYF. CDR3 coding DNA: TGCGCCAGCAGCGTCGACGGCAGCTCCTACGAGCAGTACTTC.

The chain has TRBV7-2 and TRBJ2-1, with TRBD1 matching over 8 bases. This CDR3 has 16 amino acids. Germline CDR1 reads SGHTA; CDR2 reads FQGNSA. After removal of 5 bases from V and 2 bases from J, the junction contained 8 bases not matched to a gene. In DNA, the CDR3 is TGTGCCAGCAGCGGTGGCGCAGGGGGCCCCTACAATGAGCAGTTCTTC. This gives the protein CASSGGAGGPYNEQFF.

J is TRBJ2-3 and V is TRBV7-3; no clear D. CDR1 is SGHTA and CDR2 is FQGTGA in the germline V gene. Trimming stripped 5 bases from V and 8 bases from J, with 11 bases between. This CDR3 comprises 12 residues. The CDR3 sequence: CASSQQSGTQYF. The CDR3 DNA sequence: TGTGCCAGCAGCCAGCAGTCGGGTACGCAGTATTTT. The entire variable domain, with the rest obtained from reference TRBV7-3 and TRBJ2-3, is as follows: GAGVSQTPSNKVTEKGKYVELRCDPISGHTALYWYRQSLGQGPEFLIYFQGTGAADDSGLPNDRFFAVRPEGSVSTLKIQRTERGDSAVYLCASSQQSGTQYFGPGTRLTVL.

The chain links TRBV19 to TRBJ1-1, with 10 bases that match TRBD1. This CDR3 region has 15 residues. Trimming removed 6 bases from V and 5 bases from J; junction bases left unmatched: 9. Germline CDR1 and CDR2: LNHDA and SQIVND (reference sequence). The CDR3: CASSETGGGRTEAFF. The CDR3 DNA reads as TGTGCCAGTAGCGAGACAGGGGGCGGTAGGACTGAAGCTTTCTTT.

The chain uses TRBV7-9 and TRBJ1-2; the match to TRBD1 covers 9 bases. Germline V gene sequence: CDR1 SEHNR, CDR2 FQNEAQ (reference sequence). The CDR3 contains 15 residues. V lost 2 bases, J lost 7 bases, and 8 bases stayed unmatched. CDR3 loop: CASSLSRTGDGGYTF. CDR3 nucleotide sequence: TGTGCCAGCAGCTTATCGAGGACAGGGGATGGTGGCTACACCTTC.

Comments on this clone: Other DNA sequences from this sample encode an identical CDR3 as well. The chain joins TRBV19 to TRBJ1-2; 7 bases are shared with TRBD1. This CDR3 has 12 amino acids. The V gene's germline CDR1 is LNHDA and CDR2 SQIVND (reference sequence). The V gene end was trimmed by 5 bases and the J gene end by 4 bases; junction bases not matched to a gene: 1. As DNA, the CDR3 is TGTGCCAGTAGTCGGACAGGCTATGGCTACACCTTC. Translating it yields CASSRTGYGYTF.

The CDR3 is CASRPFQSYNSPLHF. CDR3 nucleotide sequence: TGTGCCAGCAGACCTTTCCAGTCCTATAATTCACCCCTCCACTTT. The chain combines TRBV28 with TRBJ1-6; D gene ambiguous. Trimming pared 6 bases from V and 1 base from J, leaving 10 bases between. CDR1 and CDR2 from the germline V gene are MDHEN and SYDVKM. The CDR3 spans 15 residues. The complete variable domain, with remaining parts taken from reference TRBV28 and TRBJ1-6, reads DVKVTQSSRYLVKRTGEKVFLECVQDMDHENMFWYRQDPGLGLRLIYFSYDVKMKEKGDIPEGYSVSREKKERFSLILESASTNQTSMYLCASRPFQSYNSPLHFGNGTRLTVT.

Many counts were recorded for this clone. This chain links TRBV5-1 with TRBJ2-1, with a possible D match to TRBD2 (5 bases). Germline V CDR1 and CDR2: SGHRS, YFSETQ. V was clipped by 4 bases and J by 4 bases, with 12 bases between them. This CDR3 is 14 amino acids long. CDR3 amino acids: CASSPAGMYNEQFF. The CDR3 bases are TGCGCCAGCAGCCCGGCCGGGATGTACAATGAGCAGTTCTTC.

The chain couples TRBV7-8 to TRBJ2-4, with TRBD1 matching over 9 bases. V lost 5 bases and J lost 3; bases outside the gene matches: 8. This CDR3 spans 16 amino acids. Germline assignment: CDR1 SGHVS and CDR2 FQNEAQ. The CDR3 DNA reads TGTGCCAGCAGCCAAGGACAGGGGAAAGGCAAAAACATTCAGTACTTC. Its translation is CASSQGQGKGKNIQYF.

The DNA for the CDR3 is TGTGCCAGCAGCCAAGATAATAGAGGACTAGCGGGGTACGAGCAGTACTTC. This codes for CASSQDNRGLAGYEQYF. The J gene is TRBJ2-7, the V gene TRBV14; 12 nucleotides align to TRBD2. V was clipped by 0 bases and J by 4 bases; unmatched bases: 7. The CDR3 has 17 amino acids. CDR1 SGHDN and CDR2 FVKESK come from the germline V gene.

As concerns this clone: Other DNA variants within this sample encode the same CDR3. This chain connects TRBV12-5 to TRBJ2-2, with D perhaps TRBD1 (5 bases). Trimming took off 2 bases at V and 1 base at J, with 5 bases between the two ends. Germline V lookup: CDR1 LGHNT, CDR2 FRNRAP. The CDR3 is 14 residues long. The CDR3 sequence: CASGLQGNTGELFF. CDR3 bases: TGTGCTAGTGGTTTGCAGGGGAACACCGGGGAGCTGTTTTTT.

This clone was seen ten or more times. The rearrangement joins TRBV7-9 to TRBJ1-2; TRBD1 is a possible D gene (5 bases). Trimming took 0 bases from V and 8 from J, leaving 19 bases between them. There are 16 residues in the CDR3. Germline V gene sequence: CDR1 SEHNR, CDR2 FQNEAQ (reference sequence). The CDR3 here is CASSLAFQQAHGGYTF. The CDR3 bases are TGTGCCAGCAGCTTAGCGTTTCAACAGGCTCATGGGGGCTACACCTTC.

The chain combines TRBV19 with TRBJ2-6; possibly TRBD1 for D (5 bases). CDR3 length equals 17 residues. The V and J ends lost 4 bases and 2 bases respectively, with 15 bases between them. Germline V gives CDR1 LNHDA, CDR2 SQIVND (reference sequence). CDR3 nucleotide sequence: TGTGCCAGTAGTACAGGGAATCCCCCCGCTGGGGCCAACGTCCTGACTTTC. It yields the protein CASSTGNPPAGANVLTF.